This paragraph covers one T cell receptor beta chain sequence. Methods used by the authors: Reference gene primer amplification gave estimated nucleated cell counts. Sequencing used immunoSEQ multiplex PCR; TCRdb keeps in-frame clones, though not all of them. Clone size and the V and J calls come from that table; the DNA yielded D and trimming. This table holds around 250,000 clones, 75% to 85% found once. This record comes from a study of blood T cell repertoires in COVID-19. Overall study: Samples came from the United States, Italy and Spain, spanning acute and convalescent COVID-19. In each case, the material was cDNA or gDNA derived from T cells, B-cell-depleted T cells, or PBMCs.

The V end lost 6 bases, the J end lost 9 bases, and 21 bases lay between the germline ends. CDR1 is MDHEN and CDR2 is SYDVKM in the germline V gene. The CDR3 totals 14 residues. The receptor was derived from a man aged 50-59 years with active or convalescent COVID-19. The chain couples TRBV28 to TRBJ2-7; D perhaps matches TRBD1 (6 bases). Specimen: peripheral blood. The CDR3: CASSLRDITLTQYF. The CDR3 DNA follows: TGTGCCAGCAGCTTACGGGACATTACGCTAACGCAGTACTTC.